The 14 T cell receptor beta chains given below trace back to one sample, sequenced in a study of shared clonotypes between healthy human individuals (TCRdb year 2020). The receptor library was made with the immunoSEQ multiplex PCR assay. Imported from immuneACCESS, the table was reduced by TCRdb to in-frame sequences with V and J called. These copies leave out some clones; in studies compared against another copy, an unresolved V gene accounts for under half, and the cause of the remainder is not known. For this sample the table gives 2,100,000 or so clones, of which 90% to 97% were detected only once. The ten largest make up roughly 0.13% of the sample. Material for sequencing was naive CD4+ T cells sorted from blood. The sample's cell subset or site label, decoded: CD45RA+ positively selected. The receptors shown here come from a man aged 18 to 30 in good health.

The chain carries TRBV6-5 and TRBJ2-5, with 8 bases fitting TRBD1. The germline V gene has CDR1 MNHEY and CDR2 SVGAGI. The J segment lost 6 bases and the V segment lost 6 bases, leaving 6 bases of the junction unmatched. CDR3 length: 13 amino acids. For the CDR3, the DNA is TGTGCCAGCAGCCAGGGGGCCCCCCAGACCCAGTACTTC. It specifies CASSQGAPQTQYF.

This chain joins TRBV5-1 and TRBJ2-7; maybe TRBD1 (5 bases). Looked up from germline, CDR1 is SGHRS and CDR2 is YFSETQ. Trimming removed 0 bases from V and 5 bases from J, with 9 bases in between. The CDR3 is 13 amino acids. The CDR3 region has the DNA TGCGCCAGCAGCTTGGGACAGATTAACGAGCAGTACTTC. Translated, it gives CASSLGQINEQYF.

The V and J genes are TRBV6-1 and TRBJ2-1; D remains ambiguous. This CDR3 is built from 11 residues. The V gene's germline CDR1 is MNHNS and CDR2 SASEGT. V lost 1 base, J lost 10 bases, and 5 bases lay in between. The CDR3 is CASSEGNEQFF. CDR3 DNA: TGTGCCAGCAGTGAAGGGAACGAGCAGTTCTTC.

The V gene is TRBV5-5, the J gene TRBJ2-2; 9 bases match TRBD1. CDR1 is SGHKS and CDR2 is YYEKEE in the germline V gene (reference sequence). The CDR3 spans 16 residues. V trimming: 5 bases; J trimming: 5 bases; junction bases outside the gene matches: 10. CDR3 amino acids: CASRHSGTGWTGELFF. The CDR3 DNA sequence: TGTGCCAGCAGGCATTCCGGGACAGGGTGGACCGGGGAGCTGTTTTTT.

The chain links TRBV6-6 to TRBJ2-3; D gene unclear. This CDR3 has 14 residues. V was trimmed by 4 bases and J by 2 bases, leaving 10 bases between them. In germline, CDR1 is MNHNY, CDR2 SVGAGI (reference sequence). The CDR3, as DNA: TGTGCCAGCAGTTTATTCGTTCCCACAGATACGCAGTATTTT. Residues: CASSLFVPTDTQYF.

This chain uses TRBV6-6 with TRBJ1-2; D gene uncertain. The V end was cut by 2 bases, the J end by 0 bases, with 7 bases between. The CDR3 loop spans 14 amino acids. Germline V gene data show CDR1 as MNHNY and CDR2 as SVGAGI (reference sequence). The CDR3 reads CASSYSAANYGYTF. The CDR3 DNA reads as TGTGCCAGCAGTTACAGCGCGGCTAACTATGGCTACACCTTC.

The chain has TRBV15 and TRBJ1-3, with unresolved D. The V and J ends lost 0 bases and 7 bases respectively, with 4 bases between them. Per the germline V gene, CDR1 is LNHNV and CDR2 is YYDKDF (reference sequence). This CDR3 region has 12 residues. The DNA for the CDR3 is TGTGCCACCAGCAGAGACTTCAACACCATATATTTT. It specifies CATSRDFNTIYF.

The CDR3, as DNA: TGTGCCAGCTCACCCGGCGGGGCGTCCCCCTACGAGCAGTACTTC. This gives the protein CASSPGGASPYEQYF. The chain recombines TRBV18 with TRBJ2-7; maybe TRBD2 (6 bases). The CDR3 has 15 amino acids. Germline-derived CDR1 and CDR2 are KGHSH and LQKENI. Trimming removed 3 bases at V and 2 bases at J, with 14 bases between.

The CDR3: CAWSVIREKLFF. The CDR3 DNA follows: TGTGCCTGGAGTGTAATTAGAGAAAAACTGTTTTTT. The chain has TRBV30 and TRBJ1-4; D uncertain. This CDR3 has 12 amino acids. The V end was cut by 0 bases, the J end by 8 bases, with 7 bases between. Germline V gene data show CDR1 as GTSNPN and CDR2 as SVGIG (reference sequence).

V is TRBV11-2 and J is TRBJ2-3; weak D call: TRBD1 (5 bases). There are 14 residues in the CDR3. Germline V gene lookup returns CDR1 SGHAT and CDR2 FQNNGV. V was clipped by 3 bases and J by 2 bases, with 9 bases between them. The CDR3 sequence: CASSFDSNTDTQYF. In nucleotides, the CDR3 is TGTGCCAGCAGCTTCGACAGTAACACAGATACGCAGTATTTT.

V gene TRBV27 combines with J gene TRBJ2-2, with D unresolved. Germline V CDR1 and CDR2: MNHEY, SMNVEV (reference sequence). This CDR3 has 15 amino acids. The germline V and J ends were trimmed by 2 bases and 2 bases, with 9 bases remaining between them. DNA for the CDR3: TGTGCCAGCAGTTTAATTCGTGCCAACACCGGGGAGCTGTTTTTT. Its protein product is CASSLIRANTGELFF.

V usage is TRBV7-2 and J usage is TRBJ1-5, with D uncertain. The CDR3 covers 13 residues. Germline values: CDR1 SGHTA, CDR2 FQGNSA. V lost 5 bases and J 12 bases, leaving 17 bases between the germline ends. The CDR3 DNA sequence: TGTGCCAGCAGCCAAGGCGCCCGGGAACGCCAGCATTTT. Translating it yields CASSQGARERQHF.

The chain employs TRBV6-5 and TRBJ2-7, with D possibly matching TRBD1 (5 bases). Trimming removed 7 bases from V and 6 bases from J, with 13 bases in between. The CDR3 runs to 12 residues. In germline, CDR1 is MNHEY, CDR2 SVGAGI. The CDR3 region is CASKAGNAEQYF. The CDR3 bases are TGTGCCAGCAAGGCAGGGAATGCCGAGCAGTACTTC.

The rearrangement uses TRBV18 and TRBJ1-1; D is possibly TRBD1 (5 bases). V lost 6 bases and J 3 bases, leaving 11 bases between the germline ends. Germline CDR1 KGHSH, CDR2 LQKENI. The CDR3 has 13 amino acids. The CDR3 coding sequence is TGTGCCAGCTCGCAGACAGAATACACTGAAGCTTTCTTT. This codes for CASSQTEYTEAFF.